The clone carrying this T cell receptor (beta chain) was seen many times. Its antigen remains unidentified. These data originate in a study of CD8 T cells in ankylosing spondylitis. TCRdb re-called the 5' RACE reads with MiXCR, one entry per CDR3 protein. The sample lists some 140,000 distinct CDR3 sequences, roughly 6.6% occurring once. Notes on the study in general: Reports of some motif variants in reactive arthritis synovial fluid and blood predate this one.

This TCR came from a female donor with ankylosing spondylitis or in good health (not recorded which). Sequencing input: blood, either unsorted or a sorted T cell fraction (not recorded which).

The CDR3 protein is CASSEGDSPTYEQYF. CDR3 nucleotide sequence: TGTGCCAGCAGTGAGGGGGACAGTCCCACCTACGAGCAGTACTTC. The chain couples TRBV2 to TRBJ2-7, with 7 bases fitting TRBD1. The CDR3 runs to 15 residues. Germline lookup yields CDR1 SNHLY and CDR2 FYNNEI. The V gene end was trimmed by 3 bases and the J gene end by 2 bases; junction bases not matched to a gene: 7. Complete variable domain (other parts from reference TRBV2 and TRBJ2-7): EPEVTQTPSHQVTQMGQEVILRCVPISNHLYFYWYRQILGQKVEFLVSFYNNEISEKSEIFDDQFSVERPDGSNFTLKIRSTKLEDSAMYFCASSEGDSPTYEQYFGPGTRLTVT.